This TCR beta chain derives from a study of cytomegalovirus exposure and HLA in healthy donors. Study conclusions and caveats: Apart from CMV serostatus, no immune exposure information was available.

On this clone: No antigen is known for it.

Germline CDR1 and CDR2: GTSNPN and SVGIG (reference sequence). CDR3 length: 12 amino acids. The PCR ran on 60 Vbeta and 13 Jbeta primers. Sequencing used immunoSEQ multiplex PCR; TCRdb keeps in-frame clones, though not all of them. The sample includes roughly 100,000 clones, roughly 70% of them seen just once. The TCR sequence derives from a woman under 30 in good health and CMV-seropositive. The chain carries TRBV30 and TRBJ2-5; a weak D match, TRBD2 (6 bases). The end of the DNA is better explained by TRBJ2-7, so the J call may be wrong. The sample taken for sequencing was PBMCs. The CDR3 spells CAWSGSGYEQYF. The CDR3 region has the DNA TGTGCCTGGAGTGGTAGCGGCTACGAGCAGTACTTC.